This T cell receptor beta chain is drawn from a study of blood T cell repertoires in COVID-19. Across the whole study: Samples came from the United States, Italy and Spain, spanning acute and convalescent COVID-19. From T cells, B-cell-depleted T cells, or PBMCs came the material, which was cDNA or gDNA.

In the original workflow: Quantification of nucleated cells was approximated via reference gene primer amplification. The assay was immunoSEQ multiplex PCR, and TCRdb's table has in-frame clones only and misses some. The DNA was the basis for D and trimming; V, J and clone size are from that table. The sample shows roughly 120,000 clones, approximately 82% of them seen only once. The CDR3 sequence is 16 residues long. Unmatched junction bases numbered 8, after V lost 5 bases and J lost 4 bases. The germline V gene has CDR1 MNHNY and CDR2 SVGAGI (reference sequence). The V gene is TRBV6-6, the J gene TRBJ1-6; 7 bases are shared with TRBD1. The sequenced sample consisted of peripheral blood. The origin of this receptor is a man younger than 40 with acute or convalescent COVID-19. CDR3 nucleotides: TGTGCCAGCAGTCCACAGGGGCAGGTTTATAATTCACCCCTCCACTTT. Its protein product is CASSPQGQVYNSPLHF.